This passage covers 14 T cell receptor beta chains from one sample sequenced in a study of T cell clones after liver transplantation. The assay was immunoSEQ multiplex PCR, and TCRdb's table has in-frame clones only and misses some. The sample lists 68,000 or so clones, 85% to 95% occurring once. The sample consisted of CD4+ T cells from blood, taken less than 28 months after liver transplant. The receptors shown here come from a human patient who received a liver transplant. Among the T cells, some may be from the graft donor.

The V call is TRBV9, the J call TRBJ2-1, with 10 bases lining up with TRBD2. This CDR3 comprises 18 residues. Trimming cost V 0 bases and J 9 bases; bases outside gene matches: 15. Germline V gene data show CDR1 as SGDLS and CDR2 as YYNGEE. The CDR3 sequence is CASSVATGGDSGRLEQFF. The CDR3 nucleotides read TGTGCCAGCAGCGTAGCAACTGGGGGGGATAGCGGGAGGCTTGAGCAGTTCTTC. Using reference TRBV9 and TRBJ2-1 for the parts outside the CDR3, the full variable domain is DSGVTQTPKHLITATGQRVTLRCSPRSGDLSVYWYQQSLDQGLQFLIQYYNGEERAKGNILERFSAQQFPDLHSELNLSSLELGDSALYFCASSVATGGDSGRLEQFFGPGTRLTVL.

The gene calls are TRBV12-5 and TRBJ2-7; 11 bases fit TRBD2. The CDR3 contains 15 residues. Germline trimming cut 0 bases from V and 7 bases from J; bases unmatched to any gene: 5. The germline V gene encodes CDR1 LGHNT and CDR2 FRNRAP. The CDR3 reads CASGLVLAGAGEQYF. Here the CDR3 DNA reads TGTGCTAGTGGTTTGGTACTAGCGGGAGCGGGAGAGCAGTACTTC.

The genes are TRBV28 and TRBJ2-7, with D unclear. V lost 3 bases and J 0 bases, leaving 12 bases between the germline ends. This CDR3 contains 15 residues. CDR1 and CDR2 (germline): MDHEN, SYDVKM. CDR3 nucleotide sequence: TGTGCCAGCAGTTTGGAGATTTCCAACTCCTACGAGCAGTACTTC. Encoded protein: CASSLEISNSYEQYF.

The chain couples TRBV28 to TRBJ2-1; unclear D gene. Germline CDR1 reads MDHEN; CDR2 reads SYDVKM. The CDR3 loop spans 13 amino acids. V was pared by 3 bases and J by 7 bases, with 10 bases between. The CDR3 sequence is CASSLMRSNEQFF. In DNA form, the CDR3 reads TGTGCCAGCAGTTTGATGAGAAGTAATGAGCAGTTCTTC.

This sequence joins TRBV9 and TRBJ2-6, with D possibly being TRBD1 (6 bases). The CDR3 covers 15 residues. Germline CDR1 SGDLS, CDR2 YYNGEE. Trimming removed 4 bases at V and 2 bases at J, with 10 bases between. CDR3 DNA sequence: TGTGCCAGCAGCCTTCGACAGGCTGGGGCCAACGTCCTGACTTTC. This translates into CASSLRQAGANVLTF.

The rearrangement joins TRBV5-3 to TRBJ2-5; D could derive from TRBD1 or TRBD2 (5 bases each). TRBV5-3 counts as an open reading frame of uncertain function. The V gene lost 1 base and the J gene lost 4 bases, with 17 bases spanning the gap. The CDR3 consists of 16 residues. DNA of the CDR3: TGTGCCAGAAGCTTGCTAGGTGGGGGACCCCGAGAGACCCAGTACTTC. This translates into CARSLLGGGPRETQYF.

The V call is TRBV5-5, the J call TRBJ1-1; D possibly corresponds to TRBD1 (5 bases). The CDR3 sequence is 13 residues long. Trimming removed 4 bases at V and 1 base at J, with 8 bases between. Germline CDR1 SGHKS, CDR2 YYEKEE (reference sequence). CDR3 loop: CASSRTGNTEAFF. CDR3 coding DNA: TGTGCCAGCAGCCGCACAGGGAACACTGAAGCTTTCTTT.

The J gene is TRBJ2-1, the V gene TRBV5-1; possible D gene TRBD2, 6 bases. The CDR3 is made up of 16 amino acids. The V and J ends lost 4 bases and 2 bases respectively, with 16 bases between them. CDR1 and CDR2 (germline): SGHRS, YFSETQ. The DNA of the CDR3 is TGCGCCAGCAGCCCGAATCAGGACTACCCCTACAATGAGCAGTTCTTC. This codes for CASSPNQDYPYNEQFF. The whole variable domain, filled in from reference TRBV5-1 and TRBJ2-1, reads KAGVTQTPRYLIKTRGQQVTLSCSPISGHRSVSWYQQTPGQGLQFLFEYFSETQRNKGNFPGRFSGRQFSNSRSEMNVSTLELGDSALYLCASSPNQDYPYNEQFFGPGTRLTVL.

A single count supports this clone. The chain combines TRBV28 with TRBJ1-1, with 12 bases matching TRBD1. After removal of 3 bases from V and 2 bases from J, the junction contained 13 bases not matched to a gene. The V gene's germline CDR1 is MDHEN and CDR2 SYDVKM. CDR3 size: 19 residues. CDR3 coding DNA: TGTGCCAGCAGTTTTTCTCTTCGGGACAGGGGGCACTTAAACACTGAAGCTTTCTTT. Encoded protein: CASSFSLRDRGHLNTEAFF.

This clone has a single count. This chain joins TRBV7-9 and TRBJ1-4; TRBD1 aligns across 9 bases. The V segment lost 4 bases and the J segment 8 bases; nucleotides outside the gene matches: 5. CDR1 is SEHNR, CDR2 FQNEAQ, per germline (reference sequence). The CDR3 length is 14 residues. Written as DNA, the CDR3 is TGTGCCAGCAGCTCCCGGGACAGGGCAGAAAAACTGTTTTTT. Its protein product is CASSSRDRAEKLFF.

The chain combines TRBV5-1 with TRBJ1-1; no clear D gene. Trimming stripped 0 bases from V and 1 base from J, with 7 bases between. This CDR3 contains 14 residues. Germline-derived CDR1 and CDR2 are SGHRS and YFSETQ. Written as DNA, the CDR3 is TGCGCCAGCAGCTTGGTGGCGGCGAACACTGAAGCTTTCTTT. As protein: CASSLVAANTEAFF.

This chain uses TRBV19 with TRBJ1-3, with D unclear. This CDR3 has 11 residues. The germline V gene has CDR1 LNHDA and CDR2 SQIVND (reference sequence). Trimming left V 11 bases short and J 7 bases short, with 12 bases between. CDR3 nucleotides: TGTGCCGGGGTGGTCGGTAACACCATATATTTT. It codes for CAGVVGNTIYF. The full variable domain, its missing parts supplied by reference TRBV19 and TRBJ1-3, is DGGITQSPKYLFRKEGQNVTLSCEQNLNHDAMYWYRQDPGQGLRLIYYSQIVNDFQKGDIAEGYSVSREKKESFPLTVTSAQKNPTAFYLCAGVVGNTIYFGEGSWLTVV.

The V call is TRBV5-4, the J call TRBJ2-7, with 8 bases aligning to TRBD1. V shed 4 bases, J shed 7 bases, and the junction held 7 bases outside the gene matches. The CDR3 is made up of 13 amino acids. Germline V gene lookup returns CDR1 SGHNT and CDR2 YYREEE (reference sequence). The CDR3 DNA sequence: TGTGCCAGCAGCCTGCAGGGGGCTCGGGAGCAGTACTTC. It translates to CASSLQGAREQYF.

V and J are TRBV7-2 and TRBJ2-2; D might be TRBD2 (6 bases). The CDR3 totals 16 residues. CDR1 SGHTA and CDR2 FQGNSA come from the germline V gene. V shed 5 bases and J shed 4 bases, with 17 bases lying between them. For the CDR3, the DNA is TGTGCCAGCAGCCCCGGTGGGGCCGGGAGCACCGGGGAGCTGTTTTTT. This encodes CASSPGGAGSTGELFF.